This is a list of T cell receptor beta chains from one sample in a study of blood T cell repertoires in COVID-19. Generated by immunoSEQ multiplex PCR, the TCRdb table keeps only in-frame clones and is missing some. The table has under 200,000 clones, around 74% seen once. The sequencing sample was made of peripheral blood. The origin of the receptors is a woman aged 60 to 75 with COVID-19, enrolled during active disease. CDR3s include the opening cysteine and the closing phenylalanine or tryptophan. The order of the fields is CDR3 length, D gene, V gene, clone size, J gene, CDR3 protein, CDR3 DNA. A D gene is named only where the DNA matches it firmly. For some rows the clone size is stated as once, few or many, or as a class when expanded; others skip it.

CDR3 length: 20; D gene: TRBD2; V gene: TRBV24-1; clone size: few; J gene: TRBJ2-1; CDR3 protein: CATSEPSGLAGGRGYNEQFF; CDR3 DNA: TGTGCCACCAGTGAACCGTCGGGACTAGCGGGAGGGAGGGGCTACAATGAGCAGTTCTTC
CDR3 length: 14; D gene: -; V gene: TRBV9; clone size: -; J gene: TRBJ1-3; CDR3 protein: CASSVSGAGNTIYF; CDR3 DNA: TGTGCCAGCAGCGTCTCAGGGGCTGGAAACACCATATATTTT
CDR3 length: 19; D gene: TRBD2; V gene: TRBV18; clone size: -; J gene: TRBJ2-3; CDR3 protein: CASSREQVTGGRTTDTQYF; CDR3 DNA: TGTGCCAGCTCACGCGAACAGGTTACGGGGGGGCGTACCACAGATACGCAGTATTTT
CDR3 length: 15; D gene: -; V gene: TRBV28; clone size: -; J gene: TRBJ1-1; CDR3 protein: CAIWGDPGSGFEAFF; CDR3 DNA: TGTGCCATCTGGGGGGACCCTGGGAGTGGTTTTGAAGCTTTCTTT
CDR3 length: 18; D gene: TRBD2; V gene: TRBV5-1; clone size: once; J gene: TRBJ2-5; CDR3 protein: CASSRNPPASGGVVTQYF; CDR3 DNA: TGCGCCAGCAGCAGAAACCCCCCCGCTAGCGGGGGGGTCGTGACCCAGTACTTC
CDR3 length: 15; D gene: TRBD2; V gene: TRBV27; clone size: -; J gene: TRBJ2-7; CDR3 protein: CASSPTSGRVYEQYF; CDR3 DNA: TGTGCCAGCAGTCCTACTAGCGGGAGGGTGTACGAGCAGTACTTC
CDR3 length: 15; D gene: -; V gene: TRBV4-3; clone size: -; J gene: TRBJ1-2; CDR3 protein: CASSATTQGNYGYTF; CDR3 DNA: TGCGCCAGCTCAGCTACGACCCAGGGAAACTATGGCTACACCTTC
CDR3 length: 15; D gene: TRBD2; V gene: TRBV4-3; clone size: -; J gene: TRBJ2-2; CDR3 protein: CASSQDLAGAGELFF; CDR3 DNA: TGCGCCAGCAGCCAAGATCTAGCGGGAGCCGGGGAGCTGTTTTTT
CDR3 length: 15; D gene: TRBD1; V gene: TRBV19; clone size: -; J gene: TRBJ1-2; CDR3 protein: CASSTNSGQVYGYTF; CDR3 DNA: TGTGCCAGTAGTACGAACTCGGGACAGGTCTACGGCTACACCTTC
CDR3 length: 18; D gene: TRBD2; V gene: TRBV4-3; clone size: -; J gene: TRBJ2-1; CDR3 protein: CASSRSSAGGFRDNEQFF; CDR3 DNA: TGCGCCAGCAGCCGGTCCTCAGCGGGAGGGTTTCGTGACAATGAGCAGTTCTTC
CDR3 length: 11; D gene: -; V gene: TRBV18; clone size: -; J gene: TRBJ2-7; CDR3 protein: CASSEQGPQYF; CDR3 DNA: TGTGCCAGCTCAGAACAGGGACCTCAGTACTTC
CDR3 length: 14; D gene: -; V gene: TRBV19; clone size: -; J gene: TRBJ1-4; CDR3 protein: CASSIGTANEKLFF; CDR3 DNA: TGTGCCAGTAGTATAGGGACAGCGAACGAAAAACTGTTTTTT
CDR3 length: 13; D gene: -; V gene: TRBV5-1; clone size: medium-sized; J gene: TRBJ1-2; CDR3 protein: CASSFDGIYGYTF; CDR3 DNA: TGCGCCAGCAGCTTTGACGGGATCTATGGCTACACCTTC
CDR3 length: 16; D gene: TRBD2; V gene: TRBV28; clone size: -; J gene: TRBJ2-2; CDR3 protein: CASSLGLAGGVGELFF; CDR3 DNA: TGTGCCAGCAGTTTGGGACTAGCGGGAGGGGTCGGGGAGCTGTTTTTT